Listed here are 5 T cell receptor beta chains from one sample, sequenced in a study of blood T cell repertoires in COVID-19. Some clones are missing from TCRdb's copy, which holds only in-frame ones; the method was immunoSEQ multiplex PCR. The data show about 140,000 clones, 81% seen once. The sample was peripheral blood. The receptor source for this set is a human donor in a cohort sampled during active COVID-19.

The rearrangement joins TRBV18 to TRBJ2-7; the D is unclear. Germline CDR1 is KGHSH and CDR2 is LQKENI. V was pared by 5 bases and J by 5 bases, with 7 bases between. This CDR3 has 11 amino acids. The CDR3 loop reads CASSSSDEQYF. Written as DNA, the CDR3 is TGTGCCAGCTCATCCTCGGACGAGCAGTACTTC.

This chain connects TRBV21-1 to TRBJ1-1. TRBV21-1 is a pseudogene. This CDR3 is 13 amino acids long. Written as DNA, the CDR3 is TGTGCCAGCAGCAGGTGTGTTACGGTAGAAGCTTTCTTT. Translating gives CASSRCVTVEAFF.

The V and J genes are TRBV15 and TRBJ2-7, with TRBD1 as a possible D gene (5 bases). In germline, CDR1 is LNHNV, CDR2 YYDKDF (reference sequence). This CDR3 is 16 amino acids long. Deletions cut 3 bases from V and 1 base from J, with 16 bases between. CDR3 bases: TGTGCCACCAGCAGTCTAGTAGGCAGGGAATCCTACGAGCAGTACTTC. It codes for CATSSLVGRESYEQYF.

The chain is built from TRBV5-4 and TRBJ2-7, with 10 bases fitting TRBD1. Germline loops: CDR1 SGHNT, CDR2 YYREEE (reference sequence). Trimming at V came to 5 bases and at J to 4 bases, leaving 6 bases not matched to a gene. The CDR3 is made up of 14 amino acids. For the CDR3, the DNA is TGTGCCAGCAGTCGGGACAGGGGATTATACGAGCAGTACTTC. Its translation is CASSRDRGLYEQYF.

This chain connects TRBV5-1 to TRBJ2-5; D gene uncertain. V lost 0 bases and J 2 bases, leaving 8 bases between the germline ends. CDR3 length: 14 amino acids. Germline-derived CDR1 and CDR2 are SGHRS and YFSETQ. CDR3 protein: CASSLVSRQETQYF. CDR3 in DNA: TGCGCCAGCAGCTTGGTGTCTAGGCAAGAGACCCAGTACTTC. Using reference TRBV5-1 and TRBJ2-5 for the parts outside the CDR3, the full variable domain is KAGVTQTPRYLIKTRGQQVTLSCSPISGHRSVSWYQQTPGQGLQFLFEYFSETQRNKGNFPGRFSGRQFSNSRSEMNVSTLELGDSALYLCASSLVSRQETQYFGPGTRLLVL.